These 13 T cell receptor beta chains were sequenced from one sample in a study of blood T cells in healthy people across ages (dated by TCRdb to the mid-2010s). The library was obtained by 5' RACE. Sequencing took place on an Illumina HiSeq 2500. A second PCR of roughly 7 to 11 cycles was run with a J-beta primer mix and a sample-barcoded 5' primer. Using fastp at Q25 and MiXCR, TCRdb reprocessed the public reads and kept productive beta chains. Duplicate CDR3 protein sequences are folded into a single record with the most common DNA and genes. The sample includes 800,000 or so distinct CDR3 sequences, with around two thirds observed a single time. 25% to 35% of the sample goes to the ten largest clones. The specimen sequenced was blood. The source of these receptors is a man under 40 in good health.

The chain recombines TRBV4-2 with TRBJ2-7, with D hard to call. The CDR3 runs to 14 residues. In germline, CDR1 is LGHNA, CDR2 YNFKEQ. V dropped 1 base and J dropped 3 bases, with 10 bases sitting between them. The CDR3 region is CASSQVVGNYEQYF. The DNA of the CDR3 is TGTGCCAGCAGCCAAGTGGTGGGAAACTACGAGCAGTACTTC.

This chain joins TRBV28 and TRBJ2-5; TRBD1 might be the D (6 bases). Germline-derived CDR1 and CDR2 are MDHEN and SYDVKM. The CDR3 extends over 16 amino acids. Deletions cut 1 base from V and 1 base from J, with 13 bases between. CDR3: CASSLSLQGSQETQYF. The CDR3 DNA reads TGTGCCAGCAGTTTATCCCTACAGGGATCCCAAGAGACCCAGTACTTC.

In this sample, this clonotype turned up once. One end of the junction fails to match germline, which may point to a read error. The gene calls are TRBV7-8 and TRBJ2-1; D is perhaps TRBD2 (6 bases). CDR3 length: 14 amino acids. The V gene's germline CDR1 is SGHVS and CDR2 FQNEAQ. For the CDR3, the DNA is TGTGCCAGCAGCTCAGGGTCATGGGGGGATGAGCGGTTCTTC. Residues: CASSSGSWGDERFF. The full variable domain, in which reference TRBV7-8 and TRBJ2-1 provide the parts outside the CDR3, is GAGVSQSPRYKVAKRGQDVALRCDPISGHVSLFWYQQALGQGPEFLTYFQNEAQLDKSGLPSDRFFAERPEGSVSTLKIQRTQQEDSAVYLCASSSGSWGDERFFGPGTRLTVL.

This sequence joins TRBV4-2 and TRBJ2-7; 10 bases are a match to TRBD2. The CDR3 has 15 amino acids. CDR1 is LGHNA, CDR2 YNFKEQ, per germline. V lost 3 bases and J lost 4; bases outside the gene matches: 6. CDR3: CASSQAAAGGYEQYF. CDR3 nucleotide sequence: TGTGCCAGCAGCCAGGCCGCAGCGGGGGGGTACGAGCAGTACTTC.

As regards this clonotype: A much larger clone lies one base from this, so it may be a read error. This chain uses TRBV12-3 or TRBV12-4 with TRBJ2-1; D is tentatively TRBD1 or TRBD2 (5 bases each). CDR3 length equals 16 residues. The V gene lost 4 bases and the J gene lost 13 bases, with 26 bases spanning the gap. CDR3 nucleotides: TGTGCCAGCAGTTCTTTGGCTAGCTCAGGGCAAGAGACCCAGTTCTTC. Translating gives CASSSLASSGQETQFF.

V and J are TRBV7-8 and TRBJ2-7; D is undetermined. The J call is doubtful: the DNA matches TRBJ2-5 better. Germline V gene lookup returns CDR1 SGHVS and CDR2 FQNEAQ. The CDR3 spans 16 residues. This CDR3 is CASSLVRPIGKETQYF. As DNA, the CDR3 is TGTGCCAGCAGCTTAGTTAGGCCCATCGGAAAAGAGACCCAGTACTTC.

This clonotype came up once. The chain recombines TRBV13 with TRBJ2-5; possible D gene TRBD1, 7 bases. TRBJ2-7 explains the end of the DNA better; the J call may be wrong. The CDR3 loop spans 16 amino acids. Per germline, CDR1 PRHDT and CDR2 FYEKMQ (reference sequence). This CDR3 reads CASSWRQGRGVGEQYF. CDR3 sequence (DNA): TGTGCCAGCAGCTGGCGACAGGGTAGGGGGGTGGGCGAGCAGTACTTC.

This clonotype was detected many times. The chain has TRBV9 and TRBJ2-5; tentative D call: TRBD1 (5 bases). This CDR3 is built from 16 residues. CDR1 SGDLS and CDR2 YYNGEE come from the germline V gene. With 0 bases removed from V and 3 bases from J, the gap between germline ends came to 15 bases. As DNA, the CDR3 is TGTGCCAGCAGCGTAGGGCGCAGGGCGTTGGAAGAGACCCAGTACTTC. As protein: CASSVGRRALEETQYF.

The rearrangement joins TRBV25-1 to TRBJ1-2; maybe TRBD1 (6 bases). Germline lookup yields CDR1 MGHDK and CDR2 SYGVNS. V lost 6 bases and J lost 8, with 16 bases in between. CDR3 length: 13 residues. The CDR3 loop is CASRPQGKRGYTF. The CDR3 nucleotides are TGTGCCAGCAGACCACAGGGAAAAAGAGGCTACACCTTC.

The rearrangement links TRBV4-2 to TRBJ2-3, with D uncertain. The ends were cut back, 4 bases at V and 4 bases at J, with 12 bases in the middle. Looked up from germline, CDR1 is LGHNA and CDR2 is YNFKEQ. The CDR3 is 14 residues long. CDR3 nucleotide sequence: TGTGCCAGCAGCCCAACCGGCCGCGCAGATACGCAGTATTTT. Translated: CASSPTGRADTQYF.

CDR3 protein: CASSPGQPQWEQFF. CDR3 bases: TGCGCCAGCAGCCCCGGCCAACCCCAATGGGAGCAGTTCTTC. The rearrangement uses TRBV5-1 and TRBJ2-1; no clear D. CDR1 and CDR2 from the germline V gene are SGHRS and YFSETQ. V gave up 4 bases and J gave up 10 bases, with 18 bases separating them. This CDR3 is 14 amino acids long.

The CDR3 here is CASSKDTDEQYF. For the CDR3, the DNA is TGTGCCAGCAGCAAAGATACCGATGAGCAGTACTTC. The V and J genes are TRBV21-1 and TRBJ2-7. TRBV21-1 is noted as a pseudogene. The CDR3 loop spans 12 amino acids.

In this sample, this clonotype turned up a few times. The CDR3 sequence is CASSVSGGYTEAFF. DNA of the CDR3: TGTGCCAGCAGCGTGTCGGGCGGGTACACTGAAGCTTTCTTT. The V call is TRBV9, the J call TRBJ1-1, with no clear D. The CDR3 runs to 14 residues. V was shortened by 2 bases and J by 3 bases, with 11 bases between the two germline ends. Germline CDR1 SGDLS, CDR2 YYNGEE.